This TCR beta chain was identified in a study of OX40 agonist ivuxolimab in advanced cancers. Study details: At doses from 0.01 to 10 mg/kg, patients were given intravenous ivuxolimab every 2 weeks.

This clone has just one count. The data were produced by immunoSEQ multiplex PCR, yet TCRdb's version contains in-frame clones alone and is incomplete. The sample contains 40,000 to 50,000 clones, approximately 86% of which appear only once. The germline CDR1 and CDR2 sequences are MNHEY and SMNVEV (reference sequence). V was trimmed by 7 bases and J by 2 bases, leaving 15 bases between them. This CDR3 is 15 amino acids long. The clonotype was recovered from an adult with an advanced solid tumor such as melanoma, head and neck, liver or kidney cancer. The material sequenced was CD4+ or CD8+ T cells sorted from blood, taken in a trial of the OX40 agonist ivuxolimab. The chain carries TRBV27 and TRBJ1-5; possibly TRBD1 for D (5 bases). The CDR3 DNA reads TGTGCCAGCACCCCCATTGGGGGTGGCAATCAGCCCCAGCATTTT. This translates into CASTPIGGGNQPQHF.